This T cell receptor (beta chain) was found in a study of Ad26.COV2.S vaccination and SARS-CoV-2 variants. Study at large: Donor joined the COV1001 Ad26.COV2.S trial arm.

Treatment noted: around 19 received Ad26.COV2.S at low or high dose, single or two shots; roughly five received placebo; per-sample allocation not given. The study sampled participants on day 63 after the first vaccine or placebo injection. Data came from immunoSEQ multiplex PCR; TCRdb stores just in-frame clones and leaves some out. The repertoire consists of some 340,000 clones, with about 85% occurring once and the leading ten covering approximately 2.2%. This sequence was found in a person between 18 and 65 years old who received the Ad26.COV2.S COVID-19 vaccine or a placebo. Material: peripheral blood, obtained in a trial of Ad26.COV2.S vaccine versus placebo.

The CDR3 DNA follows: TGTGCCACCAGCAGGGGCGGGGGGGCATCGGATACGCAGTATTTT. Its protein is CATSRGGGASDTQYF. J is TRBJ2-3 and V is TRBV15; 9 bases are a match to TRBD2. The CDR3 runs to 15 residues. CDR1 is LNHNV and CDR2 is YYDKDF in the germline V gene (reference sequence). The trim removed 3 bases at V and 6 bases at J, leaving 7 bases unmatched.